Listed below are T cell receptor beta chains from one sample, sequenced in a study of T cell repertoires in cytomegalovirus infection. TCRdb reprocessed the reads via MiXCR and lists one record per CDR3 protein. Of about 830,000 distinct CDR3 sequences in the sample, 30% to 35% are singletons; the top ten hold roughly an eighth. These TCRs' antigens remain unknown. The sample consisted of cultured CD8+ T cells from PBMCs, taken from culture after CMV antigen stimulation. These receptors were collected from a human donor in good health (CMV status not recorded). Some clones in this sample may be carry-over from other donors' samples. Each CDR3 is given with its conserved first and last residue. D genes are given only for firm matches. Clone sizes are given selectively: once, few, many, or a class where the clone is expanded.

DNA	CDR3	length	size	D	V	J
TGCGCCAGCAGCCGGGACAGGGAAGTGAACACTGAAGCTTTCTTT	CASSRDREVNTEAFF	15	few	TRBD1	TRBV4-1	TRBJ1-1
TGTGCCAGCAGCCTGGGGTCAAGGGATGAGCAGTTCTTC	CASSLGSRDEQFF	13	few	-	TRBV27	TRBJ2-1
TGTGCCAGCAGTCCCTCTGTCGGGGGGCGAGAAAAACTGTTTTTT	CASSPSVGGREKLFF	15	few	-	TRBV6-5	TRBJ1-4
TGTGCCAGTAGACAGGGAGGCTTTGGTGTTGGGGTCTACAATGAGCAGTTCTTC	CASRQGGFGVGVYNEQFF	18	few	-	TRBV19	TRBJ2-1
TGTGCCAGCAGCCTACAACATAGCGGGGGGATCAACACAGATACGCAGTATTTT	CASSLQHSGGINTDTQYF	18	few	TRBD2	TRBV7-6	TRBJ2-3
TGTGCCAGTAGTGGGACTAGCGGGGCCAATGAGCAGTTCTTC	CASSGTSGANEQFF	14	-	TRBD2	TRBV19	TRBJ2-1
TGTGCCAGTAGTATTCGTAGAGAACTTGAGGATCAGCCCCAGCATTTT	CASSIRRELEDQPQHF	16	-	-	TRBV19	TRBJ1-5
TGTGCCATCAGAAGGACAGGGGAGAATTACAATGAGCAGTTCTTC	CAIRRTGENYNEQFF	15	-	TRBD1	TRBV10-3	TRBJ2-1
TGTGCCAGCACCTGGACCAATGAGCAGTTCTTC	CASTWTNEQFF	11	-	-	TRBV7-4	TRBJ2-1
TGTGCCAGCCTGACCGTGGACAGGGGCTTGGACTATGGCTACACCTTC	CASLTVDRGLDYGYTF	16	-	TRBD1	TRBV6-1	TRBJ1-2
TGTGCCAGCAGTGACTACCGGGGGTGGGACTATGGCTACACCTTC	CASSDYRGWDYGYTF	15	-	-	TRBV2	TRBJ1-2
TGTGCCAGCAGCTACGGTGGTAGCACAGATACGCAGTATTTT	CASSYGGSTDTQYF	14	many	-	TRBV7-6	TRBJ2-3
TGTGCCAGCCCCGGGTGGGGGAACACTGAAGCTTTCTTT	CASPGWGNTEAFF	13	many	-	TRBV12-3/TRBV12-4	TRBJ1-1
TGTGCCAGCAGTCGAACCGGGACTACCTACAATGAGCAGTTCTTC	CASSRTGTTYNEQFF	15	few	TRBD2	TRBV12-3/TRBV12-4	TRBJ2-1
TGTGCGATCGGGAATAATGAAAAACTGTTTTTT	CAIGNNEKLFF	11	-	-	TRBV7-6	TRBJ1-4
TGTGCCAGCACCCTGGCCCGGGACAGGGACCAAGAGACCCAGTACTTC	CASTLARDRDQETQYF	16	few	TRBD1	TRBV5-4	TRBJ2-5
TGCGCCAGCAGCCAAGGACAGGTGGATACGCAGTATTTT	CASSQGQVDTQYF	13	-	-	TRBV4-1	TRBJ2-3
TGTGCCAGCACCATGACCAGCACAGATGCGCAGTATTTT	CASTMTSTDAQYF	13	once	-	TRBV12-3/TRBV12-4	TRBJ2-3
TGTGCCAGTAGTTTGGGGGGTAGAGGGAACACTGAAGCTTTCTTT	CASSLGGRGNTEAFF	15	few	-	TRBV19	TRBJ1-1
TGTGCCAGCAGCCTCCCCCGAGGGGGTAGCACTGAAGCTTTCTTT	CASSLPRGGSTEAFF	15	many	-	TRBV7-2	TRBJ1-1
TGCGCCAGCAGCCAAGATGGCATCTGGGCTTTCTTT	CASSQDGIWAFF	12	-	-	TRBV4-1	TRBJ1-1
TGTGCCAGCAGTTTACGGGACAGCCGTTATAATTCACCCCTCCACTTT	CASSLRDSRYNSPLHF	16	-	TRBD1	TRBV27	TRBJ1-6
TGTGCCAGCAGTGAAGACGGGGAGCTGTTTTTT	CASSEDGELFF	11	-	-	TRBV6-1	TRBJ2-2
TGTGCCAGCAGTTCGCCTAACGGACTTGTTACAAAAGATACGCAGTATTTT	CASSSPNGLVTKDTQYF	17	once	-	TRBV27	TRBJ2-3
TGTGCCAGCAGTCCCTCGGGCAGGGGCCAAGAGACCCAGTACTTC	CASSPSGRGQETQYF	15	-	-	TRBV2	TRBJ2-5
TGTGCCAGCAGTACTGCCGGGACAGGGTCATTCTCCTATAATTCACCCCTCCACTTT	CASSTAGTGSFSYNSPLHF	19	-	TRBD1	TRBV27	TRBJ1-6
TGCAGCGTTGAAAACAGGGGCCGACACAATGAGCAGTTCTTC	CSVENRGRHNEQFF	14	-	TRBD1	TRBV29-1	TRBJ2-1
TGTGCCAGTAGTACCTGGGACAGGAACACCGGGGAGCTGTTTTTT	CASSTWDRNTGELFF	15	-	TRBD1	TRBV19	TRBJ2-2
TGTGCCAACAGCTTAGTATTCCAGCGGGGGGGAGATACGCAGTATTTT	CANSLVFQRGGDTQYF	16	-	TRBD2	TRBV7-2	TRBJ2-3
TGTGCCAGCACAGGGGGGTACTATGGCTACACCTTC	CASTGGYYGYTF	12	few	TRBD1	TRBV12-3/TRBV12-4	TRBJ1-2
TGTGCCAGCCGCAGCCTAAGGTCAGACACGTACCAAGAGACCCAGTACTTC	CASRSLRSDTYQETQYF	17	-	-	TRBV3-1	TRBJ2-5
TGTGCCATCAGTGACCTAGCGGGGAAGGGTGAGGATGCGACTAGCACAGATACGCAGTATTTT	CAISDLAGKGEDATSTDTQYF	21	-	TRBD2	TRBV10-3	TRBJ2-3
TGTGCCATCCTGGAGGGAGGGGGTGGCTACACCTTC	CAILEGGGGYTF	12	-	-	TRBV10-3	TRBJ1-2
TGTGCCAGCAGCCAAGATTGGGCGGGGGGGCAAGATACGCAGTATTTT	CASSQDWAGGQDTQYF	16	-	TRBD2	TRBV4-2	TRBJ2-3
TGTGCCAGCAGCTTCGACATGATGAACACTGAAGCTTTCTTT	CASSFDMMNTEAFF	14	many	-	TRBV7-2	TRBJ1-1
TGTGCCAGCAGCCCACGGGGACAGGGAAGTGGCTACACCTTC	CASSPRGQGSGYTF	14	-	TRBD1	TRBV7-6	TRBJ1-2
TGTGCCAGCACGGGGGACAGGGATCTGGAGACCCAGTACTTC	CASTGDRDLETQYF	14	-	TRBD1	TRBV7-9	TRBJ2-5
TGTGCCAGCGTACGGCAGGGGTCCAAAAACATTCAGTACTTC	CASVRQGSKNIQYF	14	few	-	TRBV6-2/TRBV6-3	TRBJ2-4
TGTGCCAGCAGCTCCCACCCAATCGTCAAGGAAAAACTGTTTTTT	CASSSHPIVKEKLFF	15	-	-	TRBV7-4	TRBJ1-4
TGTGCCAGCGGGGGGGGGAGCAATCAGCCCCAGCATTTT	CASGGGSNQPQHF	13	few	-	TRBV12-3/TRBV12-4	TRBJ1-5
TGTGCCACCAGTGCTTTAGGGACTGATGCAGCGGATACGCAGTATTTT	CATSALGTDAADTQYF	16	few	-	TRBV24-1	TRBJ2-3
TGCAGTGCTAGAGATCGAAACAGGGGACTTTCCTACGAGCAGTACTTC	CSARDRNRGLSYEQYF	16	-	-	TRBV20-1	TRBJ2-7
TGTGCCAGCAGCTCCACAGACAGGGGAGGGACCGGGGAGCTGTTTTTT	CASSSTDRGGTGELFF	16	few	-	TRBV7-9	TRBJ2-2
TGTGCCAGCAGCGGGGCAGGGGTTAACTATGGCTACACCTTC	CASSGAGVNYGYTF	14	few	-	TRBV9	TRBJ1-2
TGTGCCACCAGCACCCACCTGGGACAGGGGGGGGACAATGAGCAGTTCTTC	CATSTHLGQGGDNEQFF	17	-	TRBD1	TRBV15	TRBJ2-1
TGTGCCAGCATTAGGAGATCAGGGCAATCTTCGAACACCGGGGAGCTGTTTTTT	CASIRRSGQSSNTGELFF	18	-	-	TRBV2	TRBJ2-2
TGTGCCAGTAGTATAGAACAAGCTAGCACAGATACGCAGTATTTT	CASSIEQASTDTQYF	15	-	-	TRBV19	TRBJ2-3
TGTGCCACCAGTGATGGACAGAACACCGGGGAGCTGTTTTTT	CATSDGQNTGELFF	14	-	-	TRBV24-1	TRBJ2-2
TGTGCCAGCAGTTACGAGGGGGGGGCGACTGAAGCTTTCTTT	CASSYEGGATEAFF	14	-	-	TRBV6-5	TRBJ1-1
TGTGCCAGCAGTGATGGGCGTAGCGGGGGGTCGAACACCGGGGAGCTGTTTTTT	CASSDGRSGGSNTGELFF	18	few	TRBD2	TRBV2	TRBJ2-2
TGTGCCAGCAGTTCCTCAGACAGGGGGAGTTCACCCCTCCACTTT	CASSSSDRGSSPLHF	15	-	TRBD1	TRBV28	TRBJ1-6